This TCR beta chain was recovered during a study of response to subunit inactivated influenza vaccine. Study results and limitations: Researchers suggested that each seasonal influenza vaccination recruits few new T cells.

A word on this clonotype: Its target is unknown.

TCRdb recomputed calls from the RT-PCR reads with MiXCR, one row per CDR3 protein. The profile covers a few hundred thousand distinct CDR3 sequences, with roughly 22% appearing a single time and approximately 10% taken by the ten largest. Trimming took off 3 bases at V and 13 bases at J, with 20 bases between the two ends. This CDR3 region has 13 residues. Germline CDR1 and CDR2: SQVTM and ANQGSEA. This receptor was identified in a man in his fifties or sixties who received an inactivated influenza vaccine. The sequencing used PBMCs from blood, collected about 20 months after vaccination. This chain connects TRBV29-1 to TRBJ2-3, with D tentatively TRBD1 (6 bases). This chain's CDR3 is CSVDQASPPGEYF. In DNA form, the CDR3 reads TGCAGCGTTGATCAGGCCAGCCCCCCAGGGGAGTATTTT.